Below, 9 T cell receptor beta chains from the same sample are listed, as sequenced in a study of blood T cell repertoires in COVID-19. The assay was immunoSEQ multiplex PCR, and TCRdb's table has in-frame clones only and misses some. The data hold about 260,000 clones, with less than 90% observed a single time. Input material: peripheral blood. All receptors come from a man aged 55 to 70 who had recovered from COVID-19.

CDR3 sequence (DNA): TGTGCCAGCAGCCACCCCCTAGCGGGAGGGGGAGATACGCAGTATTTT. Translating it yields CASSHPLAGGGDTQYF. The V call is TRBV7-9, the J call TRBJ2-3, with 12 nucleotides matching TRBD2. Germline V gives CDR1 SEHNR, CDR2 FQNEAQ (reference sequence). J was trimmed by 5 bases and V by 5 bases; bases with no gene match: 8. The CDR3 covers 16 residues.

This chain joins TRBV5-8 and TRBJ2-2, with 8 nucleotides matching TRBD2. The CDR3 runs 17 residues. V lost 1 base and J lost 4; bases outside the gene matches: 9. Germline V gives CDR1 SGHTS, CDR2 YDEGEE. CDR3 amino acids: CASSLPRSSGPTGELFF. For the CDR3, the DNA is TGTGCCAGCAGCTTGCCTCGGTCTAGCGGGCCCACCGGGGAGCTGTTTTTT.

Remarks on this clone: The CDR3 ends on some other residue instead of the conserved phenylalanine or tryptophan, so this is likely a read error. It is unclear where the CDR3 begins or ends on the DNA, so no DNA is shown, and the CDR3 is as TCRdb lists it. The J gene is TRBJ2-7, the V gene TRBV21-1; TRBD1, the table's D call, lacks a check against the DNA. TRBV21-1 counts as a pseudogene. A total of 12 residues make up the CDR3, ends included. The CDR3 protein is CASSKADRLLTG.

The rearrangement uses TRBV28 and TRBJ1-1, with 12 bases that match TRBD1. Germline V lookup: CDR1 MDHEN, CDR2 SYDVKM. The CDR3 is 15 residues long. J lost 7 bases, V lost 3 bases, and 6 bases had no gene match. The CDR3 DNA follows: TGTGCCAGCAGTTTGTTGGGACAGGGGGCTGTTGAAGCTTTCTTT. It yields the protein CASSLLGQGAVEAFF. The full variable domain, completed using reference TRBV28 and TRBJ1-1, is DVKVTQSSRYLVKRTGEKVFLECVQDMDHENMFWYRQDPGLGLRLIYFSYDVKMKEKGDIPEGYSVSREKKERFSLILESASTNQTSMYLCASSLLGQGAVEAFFGQGTRLTVV.

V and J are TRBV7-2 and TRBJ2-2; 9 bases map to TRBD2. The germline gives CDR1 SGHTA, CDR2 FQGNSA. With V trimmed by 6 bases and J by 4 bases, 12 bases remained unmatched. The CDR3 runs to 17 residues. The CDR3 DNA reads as TGTGCCAGCAGAGACCAGCCTAGCGGGATGGGCACCGGGGAGCTGTTTTTT. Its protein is CASRDQPSGMGTGELFF. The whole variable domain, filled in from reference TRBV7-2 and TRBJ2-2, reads GAGVSQSPSNKVTEKGKDVELRCDPISGHTALYWYRQSLGQGLEFLIYFQGNSAPDKSGLPSDRFSAERTGGSVSTLTIQRTQQEDSAVYLCASRDQPSGMGTGELFFGEGSRLTVL.

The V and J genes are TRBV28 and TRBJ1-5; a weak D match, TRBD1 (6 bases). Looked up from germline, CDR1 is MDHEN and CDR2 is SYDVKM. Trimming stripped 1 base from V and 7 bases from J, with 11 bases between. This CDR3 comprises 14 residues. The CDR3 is CASSLFAGAQPQHF. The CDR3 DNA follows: TGTGCCAGCAGTTTATTCGCAGGGGCCCAGCCCCAGCATTTT.

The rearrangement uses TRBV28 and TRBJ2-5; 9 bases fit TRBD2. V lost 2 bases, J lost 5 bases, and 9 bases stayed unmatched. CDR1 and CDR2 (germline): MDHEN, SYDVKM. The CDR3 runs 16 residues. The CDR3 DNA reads TGTGCCAGCAGTTTAGGCGGCGGGAGGGCTCGGGAGACCCAGTACTTC. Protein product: CASSLGGGRARETQYF.

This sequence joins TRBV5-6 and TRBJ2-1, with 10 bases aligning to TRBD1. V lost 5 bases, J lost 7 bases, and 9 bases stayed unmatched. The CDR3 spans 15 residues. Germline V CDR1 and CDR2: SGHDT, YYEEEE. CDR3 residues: CASRAGQGGWNEQFF. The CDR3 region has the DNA TGTGCCAGCAGAGCCGGACAGGGGGGATGGAATGAGCAGTTCTTC.

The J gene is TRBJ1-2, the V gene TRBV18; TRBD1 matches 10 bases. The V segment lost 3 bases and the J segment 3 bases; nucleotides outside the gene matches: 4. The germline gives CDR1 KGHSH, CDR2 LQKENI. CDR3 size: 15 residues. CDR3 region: CASSPIGQGDYGYTF. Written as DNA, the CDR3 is TGTGCCAGCTCACCGATAGGACAGGGGGACTATGGCTACACCTTC.